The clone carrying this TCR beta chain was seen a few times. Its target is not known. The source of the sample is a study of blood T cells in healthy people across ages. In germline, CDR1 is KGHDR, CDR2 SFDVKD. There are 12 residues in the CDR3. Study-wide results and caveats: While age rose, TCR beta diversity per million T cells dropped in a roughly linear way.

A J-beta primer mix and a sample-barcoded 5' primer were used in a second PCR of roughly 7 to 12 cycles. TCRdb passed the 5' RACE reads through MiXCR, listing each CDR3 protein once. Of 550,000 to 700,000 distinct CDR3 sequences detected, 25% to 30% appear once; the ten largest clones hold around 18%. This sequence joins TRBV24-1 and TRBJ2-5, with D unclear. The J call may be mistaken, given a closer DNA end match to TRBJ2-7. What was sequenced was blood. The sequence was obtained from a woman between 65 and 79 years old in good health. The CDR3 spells CATSVGSDEQYF. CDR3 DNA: TGTGCCACCAGTGTGGGGTCCGACGAGCAGTACTTC.